These 23 T cell receptor beta chains came from one sample sequenced in a study of cytomegalovirus exposure and HLA in healthy donors. The PCR was carried out with 60 Vbeta primers and 13 Jbeta primers. The data were produced by immunoSEQ multiplex PCR, yet TCRdb's version contains in-frame clones alone and is incomplete. The table has some 150,000 clones, about three quarters seen once; the top ten hold about 0.64%. The source material was PBMCs. Receptors originate from a male donor in good health and CMV-seronegative.

This chain links TRBV7-2 with TRBJ2-1, with D perhaps matching TRBD2 (5 bases). The CDR3 loop spans 15 amino acids. With 5 bases removed from V and 2 bases from J, the gap between germline ends came to 13 bases. From germline, CDR1 is SGHTA and CDR2 FQGNSA. The CDR3 region is CASSRPSTTYNEQFF. CDR3 bases: TGTGCCAGCAGCCGACCTAGCACGACCTACAATGAGCAGTTCTTC.

The V gene is TRBV27, the J gene TRBJ2-1, with a tentative D call TRBD1 (6 bases). V was shortened by 5 bases and J by 0 bases, with 11 bases between the two germline ends. Germline V gene lookup returns CDR1 MNHEY and CDR2 SMNVEV (reference sequence). The CDR3 length is 15 residues. The CDR3, as DNA: TGTGCCAGCAGTCCTAGACAGGCCTCCTACAATGAGCAGTTCTTC. Translating it yields CASSPRQASYNEQFF.

V and J are TRBV18 and TRBJ1-2; TRBD1 is a possible D gene (6 bases). The ends were cut back, 2 bases at V and 4 bases at J, with 11 bases in the middle. The germline gives CDR1 KGHSH, CDR2 LQKENI. This CDR3 is 14 amino acids long. The CDR3 loop is CASSPSAGAYGYTF. The CDR3 nucleotides are TGTGCCAGCTCACCATCAGCAGGGGCCTATGGCTACACCTTC. Together with reference TRBV18 and TRBJ1-2, the CDR3 gives the full variable domain: NAGVMQNPRHLVRRRGQEARLRCSPMKGHSHVYWYRQLPEEGLKFMVYLQKENIIDESGMPKERFSAEFPKEGPSILRIQQVVRGDSAAYFCASSPSAGAYGYTFGSGTRLTVV.

The table lists this clone with a few counts. In DNA form, the CDR3 reads TGTGCCAGCAGTTACGGAGCGGAGACCTACGAGCAGTACTTC. This translates into CASSYGAETYEQYF. The V call is TRBV6-6, the J call TRBJ2-7, with D perhaps matching TRBD2 (5 bases). The CDR3 has 14 residues. Between the trimmed V and J ends, which lost 2 bases and 2 bases, there was a span of 10 bases. Germline CDR1 reads MNHNY; CDR2 reads SVGAGI (reference sequence).

This clone was counted a few times. V and J are TRBV5-6 and TRBJ2-3; tentative D call: TRBD1 (6 bases). Trimming took off 10 bases at V and 11 bases at J, with 23 bases between the two ends. Germline lookup yields CDR1 SGHDT and CDR2 YYEEEE. The length of the CDR3 is 13 residues. Here the CDR3 DNA reads TGTGCCGGAGAGGACAGTCACAGGATGGTGCAGTATTTT. This codes for CAGEDSHRMVQYF.

The chain combines TRBV9 with TRBJ2-3; maybe TRBD1 (5 bases). CDR1 and CDR2 from the germline V gene are SGDLS and YYNGEE. The CDR3 totals 12 residues. The V end was cut by 3 bases, the J end by 9 bases, with 11 bases between. CDR3 sequence (DNA): TGTGCCAGCAGCGCAGAGAAGGGGACGCAGTATTTT. Translated: CASSAEKGTQYF.

This clone was observed a few times. The rearrangement links TRBV9 to TRBJ1-4, with 10 bases matching TRBD1. Germline V lookup: CDR1 SGDLS, CDR2 YYNGEE. The CDR3 loop spans 15 amino acids. V shed 0 bases, J shed 8 bases, and the junction held 4 bases outside the gene matches. For the CDR3, the DNA is TGTGCCAGCAGCGTAGTCGGACAGGGGGGCGAAAAACTGTTTTTT. It specifies CASSVVGQGGEKLFF.

The chain combines TRBV7-9 with TRBJ2-7; 7 positions match TRBD2. This CDR3 has 15 residues. Unmatched junction bases numbered 12, after V lost 5 bases and J lost 5 bases. The germline V gene has CDR1 SEHNR and CDR2 FQNEAQ (reference sequence). CDR3: CASSGILGGPHEQYF. CDR3 nucleotides: TGTGCCAGCAGCGGAATATTGGGAGGGCCGCACGAGCAGTACTTC.

V usage is TRBV5-4 and J usage is TRBJ1-2, with D hard to call. Trimming pared 3 bases from V and 2 bases from J, leaving 8 bases between. The CDR3 is 13 amino acids. CDR1 SGHNT and CDR2 YYREEE come from the germline V gene (reference sequence). The CDR3 here is CASSSERNYGYTF. The CDR3 DNA follows: TGTGCCAGCAGCTCGGAGAGGAACTATGGCTACACCTTC. Drawing the rest from reference TRBV5-4 and TRBJ1-2, the complete variable domain is ETGVTQSPTHLIKTRGQQVTLRCSSQSGHNTVSWYQQALGQGPQFIFQYYREEENGRGNFPPRFSGLQFPNYSSELNVNALELDDSALYLCASSSERNYGYTFGSGTRLTVV.

CDR3 coding DNA: TGTGCCACCCAGGCCGACAGGGTAGGTAATGAGCAGTTCTTC. This translates into CATQADRVGNEQFF. This rearrangement joins TRBV2 to TRBJ2-1; 7 nucleotides line up with TRBD1. V shed 10 bases and J 7 bases; nucleotides not matched to a gene: 13. The CDR3 is 14 residues long. CDR1 and CDR2 (germline): SNHLY, FYNNEI.

The genes are TRBV6-6 and TRBJ2-2; 7 bases are a match to TRBD1. CDR1 and CDR2 from the germline V gene are MNHNY and SVGAGI (reference sequence). V lost 6 bases to trimming and J lost 9 bases; unmatched junction nucleotides: 4. This CDR3 contains 12 residues. The CDR3 here is CASSGDSWELFF. The CDR3 DNA sequence: TGTGCCAGCAGCGGGGACAGCTGGGAGCTGTTTTTT.

The chain uses TRBV19 and TRBJ1-1, with D possibly being TRBD1 (6 bases). Germline CDR1 LNHDA, CDR2 SQIVND (reference sequence). The CDR3 runs to 16 residues. V was pared by 7 bases and J by 1 base, with 19 bases between. CDR3 sequence reads: CASTPRGGLKNTEAFF. CDR3 DNA sequence: TGTGCCAGTACCCCGAGGGGGGGGCTTAAGAACACTGAAGCTTTCTTT. Variable domain in full (rest from reference TRBV19 and TRBJ1-1): DGGITQSPKYLFRKEGQNVTLSCEQNLNHDAMYWYRQDPGQGLRLIYYSQIVNDFQKGDIAEGYSVSREKKESFPLTVTSAQKNPTAFYLCASTPRGGLKNTEAFFGQGTRLTVV.

The rearrangement joins TRBV7-3 to TRBJ1-2; no clear D. The CDR3 spans 13 residues. Trimming removed 5 bases at V and 6 bases at J, with 13 bases between. The germline V gene has CDR1 SGHTA and CDR2 FQGTGA. For the CDR3, the DNA is TGTGCCAGCAGCCAACGAGGGCTGAATGGCTACACCTTC. Its protein product is CASSQRGLNGYTF.

This clone was seen more than once but under ten times. The chain joins TRBV4-1 to TRBJ2-6, with no clear D. The CDR3 loop spans 15 amino acids. Trimming left V 5 bases short and J 0 bases short, with 8 bases between. Per germline, CDR1 MGHRA and CDR2 YSYEKL. The DNA of the CDR3 is TGCGCCAGCAGCTTTCTCTCCTCTGGGGCCAACGTCCTGACTTTC. Amino acid sequence: CASSFLSSGANVLTF.

The CDR3 DNA reads as TGTGCCAGCAGTCGACTAGCGGGAGGCCCCTACGAGCAGTACTTC. It specifies CASSRLAGGPYEQYF. J is TRBJ2-7 and V is TRBV6-1; 13 positions agree with TRBD2. The CDR3 length is 15 residues. After removal of 5 bases from V and 2 bases from J, the junction contained 3 bases not matched to a gene. Per the germline V gene, CDR1 is MNHNS and CDR2 is SASEGT.

The chain couples TRBV14 to TRBJ2-7; no definite D call. With 0 bases removed from V and 1 base from J, the gap between germline ends came to 10 bases. Germline CDR1 and CDR2: SGHDN and FVKESK. The CDR3 has 15 amino acids. The CDR3, as DNA: TGTGCCAGCAGCCAAGATAAGTACAGATCCTACGAGCAGTACTTC. Its protein is CASSQDKYRSYEQYF.

This clone was counted only a few times. J is TRBJ1-2 and V is TRBV7-8; D is possibly TRBD1 (5 bases). V lost 5 bases, J lost 2 bases, and 12 bases lay in between. There are 14 residues in the CDR3. Germline V lookup: CDR1 SGHVS, CDR2 FQNEAQ. This chain's CDR3 is CASSPMDKNYGYTF. In DNA, the CDR3 is TGTGCCAGCAGCCCCATGGACAAGAACTATGGCTACACCTTC.

The genes are TRBV29-1 and TRBJ1-5, with 8 bases fitting TRBD1. The CDR3 is 13 residues long. Germline values: CDR1 SQVTM, CDR2 ANQGSEA. V shed 5 bases and J 1 base; nucleotides not matched to a gene: 1. CDR3 bases: TGCAGCGTTCGGACAGGGAGCAATCAGCCCCAGCATTTT. Translated, it gives CSVRTGSNQPQHF. Combining the CDR3 with reference TRBV29-1 and TRBJ1-5 gives the whole variable domain SAVISQKPSRDICQRGTSLTIQCQVDSQVTMMFWYRQQPGQSLTLIATANQGSEATYESGFVIDKFPISRPNLTFSTLTVSNMSPEDSSIYLCSVRTGSNQPQHFGDGTRLSIL.

The rearrangement joins TRBV9 to TRBJ1-3; TRBD1 is a possible D gene (5 bases). Germline V lookup: CDR1 SGDLS, CDR2 YYNGEE. Trimming left V 4 bases short and J 4 bases short, with 15 bases between. This CDR3 region has 15 residues. The CDR3 DNA is TGTGCCAGCAGCCCCGACACAGGACAAGGAAACACCATATATTTT. Translation: CASSPDTGQGNTIYF.

This clone showed up just once. This chain links TRBV5-1 with TRBJ1-1; perhaps TRBD1 as D (6 bases). Between the trimmed V and J ends, which lost 0 bases and 0 bases, there was a span of 12 bases. This CDR3 has 16 amino acids. Germline V CDR1 and CDR2: SGHRS, YFSETQ. The CDR3 loop is CASSLAGTLMNTEAFF. In nucleotides, the CDR3 is TGCGCCAGCAGCTTGGCAGGGACATTAATGAACACTGAAGCTTTCTTT.

The J gene is TRBJ2-3, the V gene TRBV27, with 9 bases fitting TRBD2. Trimming took 4 bases from V and 4 from J; bases not matched to a gene: 6. The CDR3 length is 15 residues. The V gene's germline CDR1 is MNHEY and CDR2 SMNVEV (reference sequence). CDR3 amino acids: CASSSSGTGADTQYF. DNA for the CDR3: TGTGCCAGCAGTTCTAGCGGGACGGGCGCAGATACGCAGTATTTT.

V usage is TRBV5-1 and J usage is TRBJ1-1; D remains ambiguous. CDR1 is SGHRS and CDR2 is YFSETQ in the germline V gene. Trimming removed 1 base from V and 0 bases from J, with 7 bases in between. The CDR3 totals 14 residues. The CDR3 reads CASSLSGLNTEAFF. The CDR3 DNA is TGCGCCAGCAGCTTGTCGGGGTTGAACACTGAAGCTTTCTTT. Supplemented by reference TRBV5-1 and TRBJ1-1, the full variable domain reads KAGVTQTPRYLIKTRGQQVTLSCSPISGHRSVSWYQQTPGQGLQFLFEYFSETQRNKGNFPGRFSGRQFSNSRSEMNVSTLELGDSALYLCASSLSGLNTEAFFGQGTRLTVV.

This chain joins TRBV15 and TRBJ2-7, with 7 bases identical to TRBD2. J was trimmed by 4 bases and V by 1 base; bases with no gene match: 7. The CDR3 covers 15 residues. Germline assignment: CDR1 LNHNV and CDR2 YYDKDF (reference sequence). DNA for the CDR3: TGTGCCACCAGCAGAGTCCTAGCGGCCCTTTACGAGCAGTACTTC. Residues: CATSRVLAALYEQYF. The whole variable domain, filled in from reference TRBV15 and TRBJ2-7, reads DAMVIQNPRYQVTQFGKPVTLSCSQTLNHNVMYWYQQKSSQAPKLLFHYYDKDFNNEADTPDNFQSRRPNTSFCFLDIRSPGLGDTAMYLCATSRVLAALYEQYFGPGTRLTVT.